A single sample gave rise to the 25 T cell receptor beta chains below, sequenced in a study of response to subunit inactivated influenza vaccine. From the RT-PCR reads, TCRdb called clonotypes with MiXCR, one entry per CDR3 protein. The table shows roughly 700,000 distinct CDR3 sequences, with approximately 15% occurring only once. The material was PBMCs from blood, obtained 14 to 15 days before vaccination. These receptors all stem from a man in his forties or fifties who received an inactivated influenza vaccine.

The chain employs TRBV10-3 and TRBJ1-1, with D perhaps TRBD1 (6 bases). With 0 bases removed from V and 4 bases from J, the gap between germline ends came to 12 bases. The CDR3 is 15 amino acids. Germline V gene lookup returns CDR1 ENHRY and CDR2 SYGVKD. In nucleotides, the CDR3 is TGTGCCATCAGTGAGTCGATAGGAGGGGGCACTGAAGCTTTCTTT. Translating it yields CAISESIGGGTEAFF.

CDR3 residues: CASSGGTLNTDTQYF. For the CDR3, the DNA is TGTGCCAGCAGCGGCGGGACACTTAACACAGATACGCAGTATTTT. J is TRBJ2-3 and V is TRBV5-4; tentatively, D is TRBD1 or TRBD2 (6 bases each). V lost 4 bases and J lost 2, with 14 bases in between. The CDR3 has 15 residues. The germline gives CDR1 SGHNT, CDR2 YYREEE (reference sequence). Using reference TRBV5-4 and TRBJ2-3 for the parts outside the CDR3, the full variable domain is ETGVTQSPTHLIKTRGQQVTLRCSSQSGHNTVSWYQQALGQGPQFIFQYYREEENGRGNFPPRFSGLQFPNYSSELNVNALELDDSALYLCASSGGTLNTDTQYFGPGTRLTVL.

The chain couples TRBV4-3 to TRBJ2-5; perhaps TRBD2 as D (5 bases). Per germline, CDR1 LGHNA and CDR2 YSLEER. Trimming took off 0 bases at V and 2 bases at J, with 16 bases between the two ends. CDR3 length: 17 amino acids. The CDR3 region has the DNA TGCGCCAGCAGCCAAGAGGTCTCGGGCAGCGGACAAGAGACCCAGTACTTC. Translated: CASSQEVSGSGQETQYF.

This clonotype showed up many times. CDR3: CAINPGTSGAYNEQFF. Here the CDR3 DNA reads TGTGCCATCAACCCGGGGACTAGCGGAGCCTACAATGAGCAGTTCTTC. The gene calls are TRBV10-3 and TRBJ2-1, with 11 bases aligning to TRBD2. The CDR3 totals 16 residues. V was pared by 7 bases and J by 2 bases, with 7 bases of the junction left unmatched. Germline V gene sequence: CDR1 ENHRY, CDR2 SYGVKD.

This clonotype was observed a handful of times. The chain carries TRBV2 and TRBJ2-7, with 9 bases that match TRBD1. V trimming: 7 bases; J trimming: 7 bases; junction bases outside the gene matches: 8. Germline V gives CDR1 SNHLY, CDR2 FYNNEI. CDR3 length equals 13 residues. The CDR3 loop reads CASTKQGAREQYF. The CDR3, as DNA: TGTGCCAGCACGAAACAGGGGGCTAGAGAGCAGTACTTC.

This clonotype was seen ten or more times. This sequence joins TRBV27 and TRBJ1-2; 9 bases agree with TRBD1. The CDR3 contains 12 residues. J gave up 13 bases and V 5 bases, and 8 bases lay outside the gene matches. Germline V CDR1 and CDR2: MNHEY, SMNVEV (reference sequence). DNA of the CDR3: TGTGCCAGCAGTCCTAGACAGGGGGATTGCACCTTC. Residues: CASSPRQGDCTF.

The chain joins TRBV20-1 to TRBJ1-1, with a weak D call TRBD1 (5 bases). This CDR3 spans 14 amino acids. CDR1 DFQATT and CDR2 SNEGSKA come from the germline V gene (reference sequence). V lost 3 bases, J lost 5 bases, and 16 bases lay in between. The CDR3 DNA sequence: TGCAGTGCTAGTGAAGGCAGGGCAGGGACTGAAGCTTTCTTT. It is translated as CSASEGRAGTEAFF.

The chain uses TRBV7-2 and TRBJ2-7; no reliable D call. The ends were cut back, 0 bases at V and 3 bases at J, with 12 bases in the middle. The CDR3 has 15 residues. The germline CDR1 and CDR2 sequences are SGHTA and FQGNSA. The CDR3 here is CASSLASVRHYEQYF. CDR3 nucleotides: TGTGCCAGCAGCTTAGCGTCGGTGCGCCACTACGAGCAGTACTTC. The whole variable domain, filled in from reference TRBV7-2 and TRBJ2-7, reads GAGVSQSPSNKVTEKGKDVELRCDPISGHTALYWYRQSLGQGLEFLIYFQGNSAPDKSGLPSDRFSAERTGGSVSTLTIQRTQQEDSAVYLCASSLASVRHYEQYFGPGTRLTVT.

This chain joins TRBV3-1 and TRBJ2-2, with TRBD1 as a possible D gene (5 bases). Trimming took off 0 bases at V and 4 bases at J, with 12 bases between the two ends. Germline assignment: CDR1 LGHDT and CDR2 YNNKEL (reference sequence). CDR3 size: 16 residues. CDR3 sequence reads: CASSQDFRVGTGELFF. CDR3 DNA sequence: TGTGCCAGCAGCCAAGATTTCAGGGTGGGCACCGGGGAGCTGTTTTTT.

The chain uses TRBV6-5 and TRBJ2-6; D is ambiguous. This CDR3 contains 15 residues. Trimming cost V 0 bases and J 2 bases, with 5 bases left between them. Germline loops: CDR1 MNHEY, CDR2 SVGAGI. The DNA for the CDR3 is TGTGCCAGCAGTTACTCGAACACTGGGGCCAACGTCCTGACTTTC. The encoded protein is CASSYSNTGANVLTF.

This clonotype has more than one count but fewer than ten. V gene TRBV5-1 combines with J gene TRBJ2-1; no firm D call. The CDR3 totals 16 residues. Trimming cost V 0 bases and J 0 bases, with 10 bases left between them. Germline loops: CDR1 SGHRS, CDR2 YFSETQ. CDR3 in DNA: TGCGCCAGCAGCTTGGGCAGGACCCGCTCCTACAATGAGCAGTTCTTC. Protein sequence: CASSLGRTRSYNEQFF.

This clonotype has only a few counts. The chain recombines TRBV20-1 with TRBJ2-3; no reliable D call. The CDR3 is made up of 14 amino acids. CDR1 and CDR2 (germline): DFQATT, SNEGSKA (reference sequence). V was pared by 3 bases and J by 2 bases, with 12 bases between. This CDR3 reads CSARGTQHTDTQYF. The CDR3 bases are TGCAGTGCTAGGGGAACCCAGCACACAGATACGCAGTATTTT.

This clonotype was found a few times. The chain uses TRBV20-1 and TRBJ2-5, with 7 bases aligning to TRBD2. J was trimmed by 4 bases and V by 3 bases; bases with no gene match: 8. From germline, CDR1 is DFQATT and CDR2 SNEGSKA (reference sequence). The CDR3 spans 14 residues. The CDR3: CSASGGVYLETQYF. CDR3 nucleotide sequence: TGCAGTGCTAGTGGGGGGGTCTACTTAGAGACCCAGTACTTC.

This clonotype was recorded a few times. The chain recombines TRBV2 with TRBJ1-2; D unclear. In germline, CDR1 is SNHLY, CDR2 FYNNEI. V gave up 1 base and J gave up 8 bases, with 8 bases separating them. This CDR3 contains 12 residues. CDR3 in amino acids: CASSEVVGGYTF. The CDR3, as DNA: TGTGCCAGCAGTGAAGTCGTCGGGGGCTACACCTTC.

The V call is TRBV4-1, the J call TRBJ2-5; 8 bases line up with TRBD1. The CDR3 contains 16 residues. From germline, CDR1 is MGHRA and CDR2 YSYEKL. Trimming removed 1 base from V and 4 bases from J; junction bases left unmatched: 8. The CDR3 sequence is CASSQATTGVGETQYF. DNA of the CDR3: TGCGCCAGCAGCCAAGCTACGACAGGGGTGGGAGAGACCCAGTACTTC.

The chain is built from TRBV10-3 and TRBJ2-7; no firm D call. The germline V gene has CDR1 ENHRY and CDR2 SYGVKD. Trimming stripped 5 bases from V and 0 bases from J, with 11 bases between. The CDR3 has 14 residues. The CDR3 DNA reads TGTGCCATCAGTCCTCTCGGTAGCTCCTACGAGCAGTACTTC. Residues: CAISPLGSSYEQYF.

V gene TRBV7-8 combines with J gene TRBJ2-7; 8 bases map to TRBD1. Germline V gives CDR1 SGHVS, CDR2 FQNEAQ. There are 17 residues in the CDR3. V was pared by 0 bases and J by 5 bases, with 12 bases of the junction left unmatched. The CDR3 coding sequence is TGTGCCAGCAGCTTAGCGGTGGAGTCAGGGGGCGAAAACGAGCAGTACTTC. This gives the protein CASSLAVESGGENEQYF.

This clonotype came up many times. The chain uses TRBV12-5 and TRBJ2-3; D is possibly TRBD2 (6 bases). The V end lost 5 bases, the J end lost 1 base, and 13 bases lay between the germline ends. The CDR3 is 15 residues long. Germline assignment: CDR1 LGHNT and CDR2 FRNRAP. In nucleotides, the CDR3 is TGTGCTAGTGGTCGCGGGACTGCCGGCACAGATACGCAGTATTTT. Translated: CASGRGTAGTDTQYF.

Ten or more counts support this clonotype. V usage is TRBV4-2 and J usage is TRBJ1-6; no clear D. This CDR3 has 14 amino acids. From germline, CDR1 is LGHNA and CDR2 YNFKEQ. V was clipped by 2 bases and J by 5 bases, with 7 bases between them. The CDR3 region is CASSQTRHNSPLHF. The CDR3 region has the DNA TGTGCCAGCAGCCAAACCCGTCATAATTCACCCCTCCACTTT.

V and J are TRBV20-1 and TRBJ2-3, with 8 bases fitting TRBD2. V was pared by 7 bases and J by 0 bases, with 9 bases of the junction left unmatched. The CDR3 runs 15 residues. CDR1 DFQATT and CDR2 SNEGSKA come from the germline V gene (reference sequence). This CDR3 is CSVLPTSASTDTQYF. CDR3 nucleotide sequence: TGCAGTGTCCTCCCGACTAGCGCGAGCACAGATACGCAGTATTTT.

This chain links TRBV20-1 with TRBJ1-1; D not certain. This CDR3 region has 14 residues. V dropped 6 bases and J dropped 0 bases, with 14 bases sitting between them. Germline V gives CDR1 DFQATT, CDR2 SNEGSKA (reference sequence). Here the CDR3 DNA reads TGCAGTGCGAGGAATTCATGGATGAACACTGAAGCTTTCTTT. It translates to CSARNSWMNTEAFF.

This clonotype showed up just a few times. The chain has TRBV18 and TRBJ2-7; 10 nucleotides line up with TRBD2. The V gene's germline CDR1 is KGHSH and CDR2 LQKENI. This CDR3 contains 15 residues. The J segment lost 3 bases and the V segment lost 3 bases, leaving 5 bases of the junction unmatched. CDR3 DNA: TGTGCCAGCTCACCCTTTTCTAGCGGGAGCTACGAGCAGTACTTC. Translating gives CASSPFSSGSYEQYF.

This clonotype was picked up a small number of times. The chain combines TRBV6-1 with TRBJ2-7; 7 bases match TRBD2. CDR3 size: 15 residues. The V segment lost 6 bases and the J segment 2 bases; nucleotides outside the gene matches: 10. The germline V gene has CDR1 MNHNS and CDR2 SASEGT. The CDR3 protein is CASRGTILSAYEQYF. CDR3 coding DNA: TGTGCCAGCAGGGGGACTATCTTATCCGCCTACGAGCAGTACTTC.

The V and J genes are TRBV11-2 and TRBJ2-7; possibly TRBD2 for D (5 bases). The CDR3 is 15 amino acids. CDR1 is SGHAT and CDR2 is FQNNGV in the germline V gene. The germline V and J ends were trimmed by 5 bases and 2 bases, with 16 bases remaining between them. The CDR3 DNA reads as TGTGCCAGCAGCGCTGCCCCCGACGGGACCTACGAGCAGTACTTC. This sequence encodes CASSAAPDGTYEQYF.

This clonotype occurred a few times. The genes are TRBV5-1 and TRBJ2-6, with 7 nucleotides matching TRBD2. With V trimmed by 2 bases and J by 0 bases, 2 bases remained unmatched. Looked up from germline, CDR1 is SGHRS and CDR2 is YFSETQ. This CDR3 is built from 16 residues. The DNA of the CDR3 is TGCGCCAGCAGCTTTTCGGGGGGCTCTGGGGCCAACGTCCTGACTTTC. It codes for CASSFSGGSGANVLTF.